Presented here are 24 T cell receptor beta chains from one specimen sequenced in a study of blood T cell repertoires in COVID-19. Assay used: immunoSEQ multiplex PCR; TCRdb lists only in-frame clones, some missing. The data hold tens of thousands of clones, with roughly 81% observed a single time. The sequencing input was peripheral blood. The origin of the receptors is a woman aged 55-70 years with acute or convalescent COVID-19.

The V and J genes are TRBV5-1 and TRBJ1-1; TRBD1 aligns across 8 bases. Germline assignment: CDR1 SGHRS and CDR2 YFSETQ. J lost 0 bases, V lost 7 bases, and 5 bases had no gene match. This CDR3 is built from 14 residues. The CDR3, as DNA: TGCGCCAGCTCCCCGACAGGGGTGAACACTGAAGCTTTCTTT. Translation gives CASSPTGVNTEAFF.

The rearrangement joins TRBV15 to TRBJ1-1; tentatively, D is TRBD1 (5 bases). CDR3 length: 14 residues. Germline CDR1 reads LNHNV; CDR2 reads YYDKDF (reference sequence). Trimming left V 1 base short and J 0 bases short, with 6 bases between. The CDR3 DNA reads as TGTGCCACCAGCAGAGGGGGCGTGAACACTGAAGCTTTCTTT. Translated: CATSRGGVNTEAFF.

The chain combines TRBV5-4 with TRBJ1-1; tentatively, D is TRBD1 (6 bases). Trimming removed 2 bases from V and 0 bases from J, with 11 bases in between. The CDR3 is 15 amino acids. Germline V lookup: CDR1 SGHNT, CDR2 YYREEE (reference sequence). The CDR3 nucleotides are TGTGCCAGCAGCTTCCCAGGGGTCATGAACACTGAAGCTTTCTTT. Translated: CASSFPGVMNTEAFF.

The chain links TRBV27 to TRBJ1-1; 7 bases match TRBD1. The CDR3 has 13 residues. The V gene's germline CDR1 is MNHEY and CDR2 SMNVEV (reference sequence). J was trimmed by 5 bases and V by 5 bases; bases with no gene match: 5. The CDR3 coding sequence is TGTGCCAGCAGTACACCAGGGGGGACTGAAGCTTTCTTT. This sequence encodes CASSTPGGTEAFF.

The chain uses TRBV7-6 and TRBJ1-4; D remains unclear. Germline CDR1 reads SGHVS; CDR2 reads FNYEAQ. This CDR3 has 15 residues. V lost 1 base, J lost 5 bases, and 11 bases lay in between. CDR3 in amino acids: CASSLGRGVNEKLFF. The CDR3 DNA is TGTGCCAGCAGCTTAGGGCGCGGGGTAAATGAAAAACTGTTTTTT.

The chain uses TRBV25-1 and TRBJ1-1; D possibly corresponds to TRBD1 (5 bases). CDR1 is MGHDK and CDR2 is SYGVNS in the germline V gene. The CDR3 spans 15 residues. Trimming cost V 2 bases and J 3 bases, with 13 bases left between them. The CDR3 sequence: CASSETQGGDTEAFF. CDR3 DNA: TGTGCCAGCAGTGAAACCCAGGGAGGAGACACTGAAGCTTTCTTT.

CDR3 loop: CAWRGGQGMNQPQHF. The CDR3, as DNA: TGTGCCTGGAGGGGGGGACAGGGGATGAATCAGCCCCAGCATTTT. The chain is built from TRBV30 and TRBJ1-5; 10 bases agree with TRBD1. Germline trimming cut 3 bases from V and 4 bases from J; bases unmatched to any gene: 6. CDR3 length equals 15 residues. Germline V gene sequence: CDR1 GTSNPN, CDR2 SVGIG (reference sequence).

V is TRBV27 and J is TRBJ2-2, with TRBD2 matching over 8 bases. The CDR3 runs 19 residues. Losses at the gene ends were 4 bases for V and 4 bases for J; bases not matched to a gene: 17. Germline V CDR1 and CDR2: MNHEY, SMNVEV (reference sequence). The CDR3 spells CASSWSSGSGKRGTGELFF. The CDR3 nucleotides are TGTGCCAGCAGTTGGTCCTCGGGTAGCGGGAAGCGGGGCACCGGGGAGCTGTTTTTT.

This chain links TRBV5-1 with TRBJ2-1; 10 nucleotides align to TRBD2. The CDR3 contains 16 residues. Trimming at V came to 4 bases and at J to 8 bases, leaving 12 bases not matched to a gene. The germline CDR1 and CDR2 sequences are SGHRS and YFSETQ. This CDR3 is CASSPGTSEFTDEQFF. The CDR3 nucleotides are TGCGCCAGCAGCCCCGGGACTAGCGAGTTTACGGATGAGCAGTTCTTC.

The chain recombines TRBV6-5 with TRBJ1-2; D possibly corresponds to TRBD1 (6 bases). The CDR3 has 12 residues. The V end was cut by 9 bases, the J end by 14 bases, with 22 bases between. From germline, CDR1 is MNHEY and CDR2 SVGAGI. The CDR3 spells CASRRQESQGTF. DNA for the CDR3: TGTGCCAGTCGACGACAGGAGTCGCAAGGGACCTTC.

The rearrangement uses TRBV7-2 and TRBJ2-1, with 8 bases lining up with TRBD2. Losses at the gene ends were 6 bases for V and 7 bases for J; bases not matched to a gene: 8. Germline V gene sequence: CDR1 SGHTA, CDR2 FQGNSA. This CDR3 contains 14 residues. CDR3 amino acids: CASRKVAGKNEQFF. The DNA for the CDR3 is TGTGCCAGCAGGAAAGTAGCGGGAAAGAATGAGCAGTTCTTC.

V gene TRBV7-9 combines with J gene TRBJ2-1, with D perhaps matching TRBD2 (6 bases). Trimming left V 1 base short and J 6 bases short, with 10 bases between. The CDR3 consists of 14 residues. Germline CDR1 reads SEHNR; CDR2 reads FQNEAQ (reference sequence). In DNA form, the CDR3 reads TGTGCCAGCAGCTTAGGCGGGACGGTCAATGAGCAGTTCTTC. Residues: CASSLGGTVNEQFF.

V and J are TRBV15 and TRBJ2-5, with D perhaps matching TRBD1 (5 bases). This CDR3 has 14 amino acids. V lost 0 bases, J lost 1 base, and 6 bases lay in between. Looked up from germline, CDR1 is LNHNV and CDR2 is YYDKDF (reference sequence). CDR3 nucleotides: TGTGCCACCAGCAGAGATAGGGGCCAAGAGACCCAGTACTTC. As protein: CATSRDRGQETQYF.

This chain joins TRBV7-2 and TRBJ2-1, with 8 bases lining up with TRBD2. The ends lost 5 bases at V and 9 bases at J; junction bases unmatched: 9. Germline values: CDR1 SGHTA, CDR2 FQGNSA. The CDR3 consists of 14 residues. The chain's CDR3 is CASSPTGGAIEQFF. The CDR3 DNA reads TGTGCCAGCAGCCCGACGGGGGGGGCAATTGAGCAGTTCTTC.

V usage is TRBV30 and J usage is TRBJ1-6; D uncertain. Germline values: CDR1 GTSNPN, CDR2 SVGIG (reference sequence). V was cut by 2 bases and J by 9 bases, with 11 bases left in between. The CDR3 is 13 residues long. The DNA of the CDR3 is TGTGCCTGGAGTCGGGAGAGTGTTTCACCCCTCCACTTT. Translating gives CAWSRESVSPLHF.

The chain couples TRBV9 to TRBJ2-5; 11 bases match TRBD2. CDR3 length: 19 amino acids. Per germline, CDR1 SGDLS and CDR2 YYNGEE. The V gene end was trimmed by 0 bases and the J gene end by 1 base; junction bases not matched to a gene: 11. DNA for the CDR3: TGTGCCAGCAGCGTAGCTCCTAGCGGGGGGCCTATTAGCCAAGAGACCCAGTACTTC. It is translated as CASSVAPSGGPISQETQYF. The variable domain in full, with the rest retrieved from reference TRBV9 and TRBJ2-5, is DSGVTQTPKHLITATGQRVTLRCSPRSGDLSVYWYQQSLDQGLQFLIQYYNGEERAKGNILERFSAQQFPDLHSELNLSSLELGDSALYFCASSVAPSGGPISQETQYFGPGTRLLVL.

The V gene is TRBV10-1, the J gene TRBJ2-1; no reliable D call. Looked up from germline, CDR1 is WNHNN and CDR2 is SYGVQD (reference sequence). With 5 bases removed from V and 5 bases from J, the gap between germline ends came to 10 bases. The CDR3 length is 13 residues. DNA for the CDR3: TGCGCCAGCAGTCCCACTCCCGACAATGAGCAGTTCTTC. Its translation is CASSPTPDNEQFF.

The chain carries TRBV7-8 and TRBJ2-2; D is unclear. Between the trimmed V and J ends, which lost 0 bases and 5 bases, there was a span of 7 bases. Germline V gene data show CDR1 as SGHVS and CDR2 as FQNEAQ. CDR3 size: 14 residues. The CDR3 is CASSLALTTGELFF. CDR3 bases: TGTGCCAGCAGCTTAGCCCTGACTACCGGGGAGCTGTTTTTT.

The chain uses TRBV2 and TRBJ2-3; no definite D call. V was shortened by 3 bases and J by 3 bases, with 7 bases between the two germline ends. CDR3 length equals 13 residues. Germline CDR1 and CDR2: SNHLY and FYNNEI. Here the CDR3 reads CASSERLTDTQYF. CDR3 in DNA: TGTGCCAGCAGTGAGCGGCTGACAGATACGCAGTATTTT.

The rearrangement uses TRBV6-5 and TRBJ2-1; 13 bases align to TRBD2. V was clipped by 4 bases and J by 9 bases; unmatched bases: 9. CDR1 MNHEY and CDR2 SVGAGI come from the germline V gene. This CDR3 contains 16 residues. The CDR3 DNA follows: TGTGCCAGCAGTTTGCAGACTAGCGGGGGGCGTAGTGAGCAGTTCTTC. Translating gives CASSLQTSGGRSEQFF.

V usage is TRBV2 and J usage is TRBJ1-5, with 8 bases that match TRBD1. This CDR3 is built from 15 residues. The V and J ends lost 6 bases and 4 bases, in that order; junction bases with no gene match: 8. Germline CDR1 reads SNHLY; CDR2 reads FYNNEI. The CDR3 DNA follows: TGTGCCAGCAGCGGACAGGGCACCGATAATCAGCCCCAGCATTTT. Protein product: CASSGQGTDNQPQHF.

The chain uses TRBV29-1 and TRBJ1-1; no clear D gene. The CDR3 runs 13 residues. Germline assignment: CDR1 SQVTM and CDR2 ANQGSEA. V dropped 3 bases and J dropped 5 bases, with 13 bases sitting between them. This CDR3 reads CSVDSITGTEAFF. The CDR3 DNA is TGCAGCGTTGACTCGATTACGGGGACTGAAGCTTTCTTT.

The chain recombines TRBV6-5 with TRBJ2-7, with 7 nucleotides matching TRBD1. Trimming took 5 bases from V and 3 from J; bases not matched to a gene: 10. Germline V CDR1 and CDR2: MNHEY, SVGAGI. The CDR3 consists of 15 residues. Here the CDR3 reads CASSPTGAPLYEQYF. The CDR3 DNA follows: TGTGCCAGCAGTCCCACAGGGGCCCCTCTCTACGAGCAGTACTTC.

V and J are TRBV11-3 and TRBJ2-3, with D tentatively TRBD2 (5 bases). Per germline, CDR1 SGHNT and CDR2 YENEEA. This CDR3 has 16 residues. The ends were cut back, 1 base at V and 2 bases at J, with 13 bases in the middle. DNA for the CDR3: TGTGCCAGCAGCTTAGGTATGAAGGGAGCCACAGATACGCAGTATTTT. Protein product: CASSLGMKGATDTQYF.